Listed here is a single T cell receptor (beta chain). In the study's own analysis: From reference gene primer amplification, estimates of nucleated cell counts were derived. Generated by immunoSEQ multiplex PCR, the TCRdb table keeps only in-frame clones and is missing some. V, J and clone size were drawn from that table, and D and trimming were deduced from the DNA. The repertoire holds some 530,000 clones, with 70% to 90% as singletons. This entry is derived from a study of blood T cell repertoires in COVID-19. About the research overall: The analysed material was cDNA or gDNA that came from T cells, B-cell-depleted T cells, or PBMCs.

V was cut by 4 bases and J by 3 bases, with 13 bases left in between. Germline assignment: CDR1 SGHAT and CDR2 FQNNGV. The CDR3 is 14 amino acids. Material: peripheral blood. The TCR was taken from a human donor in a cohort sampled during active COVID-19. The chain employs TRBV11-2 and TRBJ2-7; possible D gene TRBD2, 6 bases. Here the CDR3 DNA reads TGTGCCAGCAGCTCCGGGCGGGAAATCTACGAGCAGTACTTC. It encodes CASSSGREIYEQYF.